The 5 T cell receptor beta chains reported below all come from one sample, sequenced in a study of PD-1 blockade in classical Hodgkin lymphoma (dated by TCRdb to 2018 to 2020). The time point label, read with the paper, signifies: cycle 4 day 1 (C4D1), after 6 weeks of nivolumab. All trial patients had relapsed after autologous stem cell transplantation, with cohorts A, B and C differing in prior brentuximab vedotin exposure. Library construction relied on the immunoSEQ multiplex PCR assay. The immuneACCESS repertoire file appears here via TCRdb, limited to in-frame rearrangements. These files lack a portion of the clones; in checked studies, under half of the deficit traces to unresolved V genes, and the cause of the others is not known. In this sample the table shows 50,000 or so clones, roughly nine tenths of which occur a single time. The top ten clones comprise approximately 6.9% of the sample.

The starting material was peripheral blood mononuclear cells (PBMCs), obtained before the fourth cycle of nivolumab. These receptors were taken from a human donor with classical Hodgkin lymphoma.

The V and J genes are TRBV7-9 and TRBJ2-6, with 10 bases aligning to TRBD1. Germline V gene data show CDR1 as SEHNR and CDR2 as FQNEAQ (reference sequence). The J segment lost 4 bases and the V segment lost 5 bases, leaving 5 bases of the junction unmatched. This CDR3 region has 16 residues. The CDR3 here is CASSPGQGLGANVLTF. In DNA form, the CDR3 reads TGTGCCAGCAGCCCGGGACAGGGGTTGGGGGCCAACGTCCTGACTTTC.

V gene TRBV19 combines with J gene TRBJ1-1; a weak D match, TRBD1 (6 bases). The CDR3 length is 14 residues. Looked up from germline, CDR1 is LNHDA and CDR2 is SQIVND (reference sequence). V lost 5 bases and J 6 bases, leaving 16 bases between the germline ends. CDR3 nucleotides: TGTGCCAGTAGTTTCATCAGGGGAATCGCTGAAGCTTTCTTT. Protein: CASSFIRGIAEAFF.

This chain uses TRBV5-1 with TRBJ2-3, with D hard to call. V was shortened by 2 bases and J by 6 bases, with 13 bases between the two germline ends. Looked up from germline, CDR1 is SGHRS and CDR2 is YFSETQ. The CDR3 has 14 residues. The CDR3 loop reads CASSFLGLRDTQYF. CDR3 DNA sequence: TGCGCCAGCAGCTTTCTAGGTTTACGGGATACGCAGTATTTT.

V usage is TRBV28 and J usage is TRBJ1-1; D is ambiguous. The CDR3 runs to 12 residues. The germline gives CDR1 MDHEN, CDR2 SYDVKM. The V end was cut by 3 bases, the J end by 3 bases, with 5 bases between. Here the CDR3 reads CASSLGYTEAFF. CDR3 sequence (DNA): TGTGCCAGCAGTTTGGGATACACTGAAGCTTTCTTT.

The CDR3 DNA follows: TGTGCCAGCAGCCCCCAACTAGCGGGGGCCGGAAATGAGCAGTTCTTC. Amino acids: CASSPQLAGAGNEQFF. The chain joins TRBV7-2 to TRBJ2-1; TRBD2 agrees at 11 bases. Germline CDR1 and CDR2: SGHTA and FQGNSA. The CDR3 totals 16 residues. V was pared by 5 bases and J by 7 bases, with 10 bases of the junction left unmatched. Supplemented by reference TRBV7-2 and TRBJ2-1, the full variable domain reads GAGVSQSPSNKVTEKGKDVELRCDPISGHTALYWYRQSLGQGLEFLIYFQGNSAPDKSGLPSDRFSAERTGGSVSTLTIQRTQQEDSAVYLCASSPQLAGAGNEQFFGPGTRLTVL.